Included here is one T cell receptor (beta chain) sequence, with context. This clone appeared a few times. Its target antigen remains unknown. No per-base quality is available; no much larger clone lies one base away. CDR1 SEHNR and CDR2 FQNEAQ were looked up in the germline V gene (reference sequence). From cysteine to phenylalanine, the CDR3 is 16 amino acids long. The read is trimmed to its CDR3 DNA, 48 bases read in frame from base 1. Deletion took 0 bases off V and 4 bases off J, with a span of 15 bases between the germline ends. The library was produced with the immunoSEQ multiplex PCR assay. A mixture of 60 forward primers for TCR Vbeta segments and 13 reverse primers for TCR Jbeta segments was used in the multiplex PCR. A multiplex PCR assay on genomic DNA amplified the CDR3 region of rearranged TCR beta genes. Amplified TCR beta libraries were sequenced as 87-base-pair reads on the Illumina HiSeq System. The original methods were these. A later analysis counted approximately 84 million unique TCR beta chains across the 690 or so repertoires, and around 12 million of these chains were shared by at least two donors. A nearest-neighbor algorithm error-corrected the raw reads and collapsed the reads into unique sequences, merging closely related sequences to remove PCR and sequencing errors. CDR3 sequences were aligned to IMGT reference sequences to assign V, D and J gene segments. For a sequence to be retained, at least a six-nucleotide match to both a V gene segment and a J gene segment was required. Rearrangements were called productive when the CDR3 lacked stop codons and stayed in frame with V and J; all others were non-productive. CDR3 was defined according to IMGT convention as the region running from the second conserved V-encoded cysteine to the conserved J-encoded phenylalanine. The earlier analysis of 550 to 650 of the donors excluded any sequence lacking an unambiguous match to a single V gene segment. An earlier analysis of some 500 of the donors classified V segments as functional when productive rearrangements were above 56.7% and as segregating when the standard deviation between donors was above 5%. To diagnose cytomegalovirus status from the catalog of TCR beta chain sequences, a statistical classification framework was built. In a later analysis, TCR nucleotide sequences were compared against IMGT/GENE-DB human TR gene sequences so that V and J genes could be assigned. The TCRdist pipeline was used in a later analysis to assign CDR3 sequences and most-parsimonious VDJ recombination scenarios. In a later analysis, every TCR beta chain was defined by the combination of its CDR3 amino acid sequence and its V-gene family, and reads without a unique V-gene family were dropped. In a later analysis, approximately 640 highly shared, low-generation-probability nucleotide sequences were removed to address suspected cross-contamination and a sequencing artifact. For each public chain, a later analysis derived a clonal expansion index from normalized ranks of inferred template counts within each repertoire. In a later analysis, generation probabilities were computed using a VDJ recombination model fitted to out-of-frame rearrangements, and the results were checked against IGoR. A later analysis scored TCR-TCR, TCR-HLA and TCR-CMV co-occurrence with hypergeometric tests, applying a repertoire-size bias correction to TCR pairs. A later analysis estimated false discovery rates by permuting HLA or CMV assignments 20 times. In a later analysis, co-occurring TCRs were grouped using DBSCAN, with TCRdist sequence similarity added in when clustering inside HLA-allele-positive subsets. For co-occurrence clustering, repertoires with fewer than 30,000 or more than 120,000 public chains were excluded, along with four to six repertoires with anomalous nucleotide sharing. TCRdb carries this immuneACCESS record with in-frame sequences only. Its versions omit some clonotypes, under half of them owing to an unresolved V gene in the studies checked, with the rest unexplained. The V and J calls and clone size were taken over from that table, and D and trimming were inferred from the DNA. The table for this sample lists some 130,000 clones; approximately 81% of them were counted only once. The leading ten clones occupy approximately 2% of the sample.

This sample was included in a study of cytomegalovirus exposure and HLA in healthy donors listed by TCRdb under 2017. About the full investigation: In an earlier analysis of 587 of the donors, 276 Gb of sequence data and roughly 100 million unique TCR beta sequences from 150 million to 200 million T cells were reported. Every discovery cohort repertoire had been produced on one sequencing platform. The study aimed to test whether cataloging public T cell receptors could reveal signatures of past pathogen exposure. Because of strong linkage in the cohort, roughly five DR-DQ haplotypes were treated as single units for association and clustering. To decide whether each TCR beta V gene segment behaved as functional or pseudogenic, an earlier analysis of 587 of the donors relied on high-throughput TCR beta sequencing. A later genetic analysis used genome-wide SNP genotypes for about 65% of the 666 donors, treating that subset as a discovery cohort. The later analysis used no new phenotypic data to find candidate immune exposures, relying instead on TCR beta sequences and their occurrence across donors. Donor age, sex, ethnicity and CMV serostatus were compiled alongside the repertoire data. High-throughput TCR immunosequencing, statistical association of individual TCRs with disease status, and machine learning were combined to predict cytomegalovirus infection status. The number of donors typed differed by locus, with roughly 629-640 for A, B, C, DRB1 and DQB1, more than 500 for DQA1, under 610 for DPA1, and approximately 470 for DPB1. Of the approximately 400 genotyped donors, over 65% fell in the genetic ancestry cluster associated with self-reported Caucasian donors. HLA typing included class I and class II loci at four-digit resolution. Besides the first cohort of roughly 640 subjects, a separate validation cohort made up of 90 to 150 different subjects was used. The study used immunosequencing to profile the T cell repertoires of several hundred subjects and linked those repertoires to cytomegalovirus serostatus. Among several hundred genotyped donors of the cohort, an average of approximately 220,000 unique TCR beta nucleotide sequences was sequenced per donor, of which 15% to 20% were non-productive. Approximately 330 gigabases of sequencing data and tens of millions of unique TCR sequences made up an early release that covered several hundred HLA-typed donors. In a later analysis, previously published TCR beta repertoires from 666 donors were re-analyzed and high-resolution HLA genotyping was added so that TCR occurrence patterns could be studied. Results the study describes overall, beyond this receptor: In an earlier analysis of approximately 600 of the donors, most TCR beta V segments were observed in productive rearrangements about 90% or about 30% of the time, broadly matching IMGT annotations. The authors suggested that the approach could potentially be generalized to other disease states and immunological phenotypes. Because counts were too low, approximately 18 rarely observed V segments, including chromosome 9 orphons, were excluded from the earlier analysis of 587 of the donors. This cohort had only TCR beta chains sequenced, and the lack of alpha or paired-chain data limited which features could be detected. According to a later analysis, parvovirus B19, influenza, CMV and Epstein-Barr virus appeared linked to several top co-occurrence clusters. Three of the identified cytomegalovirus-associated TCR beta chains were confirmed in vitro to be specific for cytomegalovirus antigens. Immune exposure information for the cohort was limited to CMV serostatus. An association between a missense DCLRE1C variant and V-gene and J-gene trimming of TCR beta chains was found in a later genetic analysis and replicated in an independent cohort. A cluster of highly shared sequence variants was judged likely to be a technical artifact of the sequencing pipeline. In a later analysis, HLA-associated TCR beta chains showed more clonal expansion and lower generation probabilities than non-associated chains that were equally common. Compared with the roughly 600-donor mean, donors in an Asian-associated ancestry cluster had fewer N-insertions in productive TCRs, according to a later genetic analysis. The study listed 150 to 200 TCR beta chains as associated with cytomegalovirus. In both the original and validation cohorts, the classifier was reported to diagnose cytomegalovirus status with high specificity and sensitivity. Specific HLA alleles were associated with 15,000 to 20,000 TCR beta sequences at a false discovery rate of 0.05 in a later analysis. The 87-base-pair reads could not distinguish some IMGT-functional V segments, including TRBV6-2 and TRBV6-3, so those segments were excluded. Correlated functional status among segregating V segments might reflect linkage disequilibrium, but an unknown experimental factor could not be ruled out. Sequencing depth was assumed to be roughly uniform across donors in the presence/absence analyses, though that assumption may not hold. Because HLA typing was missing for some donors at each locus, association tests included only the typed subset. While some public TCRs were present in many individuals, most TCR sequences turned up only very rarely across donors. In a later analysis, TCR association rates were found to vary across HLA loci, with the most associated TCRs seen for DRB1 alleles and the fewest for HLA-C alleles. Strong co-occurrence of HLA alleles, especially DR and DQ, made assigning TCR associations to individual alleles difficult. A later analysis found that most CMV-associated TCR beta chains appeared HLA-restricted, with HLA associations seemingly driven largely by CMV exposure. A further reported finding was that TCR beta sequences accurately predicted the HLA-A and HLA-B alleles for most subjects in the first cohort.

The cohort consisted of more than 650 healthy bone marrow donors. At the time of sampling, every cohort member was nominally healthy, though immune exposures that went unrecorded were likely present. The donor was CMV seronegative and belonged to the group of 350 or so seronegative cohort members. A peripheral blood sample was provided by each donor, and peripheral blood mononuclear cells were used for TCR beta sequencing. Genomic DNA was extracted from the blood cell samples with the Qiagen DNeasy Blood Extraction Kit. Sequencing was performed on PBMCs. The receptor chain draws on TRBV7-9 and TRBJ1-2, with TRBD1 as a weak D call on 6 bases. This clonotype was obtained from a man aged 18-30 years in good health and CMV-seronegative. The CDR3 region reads CASSLALRQAFYGYTF. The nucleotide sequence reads TGTGCCAGCAGCTTAGCGCTGAGACAGGCTTTCTATGGCTACACCTTC.